This T cell receptor beta chain was captured by sequencing in a study of cytomegalovirus exposure and HLA in healthy donors. Study outcomes and limitations: One later analysis, an examination of the 100 to 150 validation repertoires, found that first-cohort TCR clusters tended to co-occur in them.

The method was immunoSEQ multiplex PCR; TCRdb's version includes in-frame clones alone and lacks a portion of them. Of some 140,000 clones listed, 80% to 90% are singletons. The CDR3 has 15 residues. Germline CDR1 MNHEY, CDR2 SVGAGI. V lost 6 bases to trimming and J lost 4 bases; unmatched junction nucleotides: 4. A note on this clone: What it binds is not known.

The chain has TRBV6-5 and TRBJ2-2, with 11 nucleotides matching TRBD2. The sequenced sample was PBMCs. This receptor was identified in a man aged 18 to 30 in good health and CMV-seropositive. This CDR3 is CASSNGLAGTGELFF. CDR3 sequence (DNA): TGTGCCAGCAGCAACGGACTAGCGGGCACCGGGGAGCTGTTTTTT.